These 19 T cell receptor beta chains came from one sample sequenced in a study of tumor-infiltrating lymphocytes in primary liver carcinoma. Alongside blood RNA obtained from unsorted whole blood, germline DNA was also extracted. Production of TCR beta cDNA used around 500 ng total RNA together with a constant-region primer. What produced the TCR beta libraries was three nested multiplex PCR rounds using slightly modified ARM-PCR. TRBV1-TRBV30 forward primers and a C-beta reverse primer were used in the first two PCR rounds, which each ran for about 10 cycles. Using its own MiXCR run on the multiplex PCR reads, TCRdb lists one record per CDR3 protein. The data show roughly 180,000 distinct CDR3 sequences, with about 60% seen just once and 70% to 80% held by the top ten. Sequenced: peripheral blood. The receptors come from a man aged 35 to 55 with primary liver carcinoma and hepatitis B virus infection.

Ten or more counts support this clonotype. The gene calls are TRBV29-1 and TRBJ2-5; D not certain. From germline, CDR1 is SQVTM and CDR2 ANQGSEA. With 3 bases removed from V and 0 bases from J, the gap between germline ends came to 5 bases. This CDR3 region has 12 residues. The CDR3 protein is CSVEGNQETQYF. CDR3 DNA sequence: TGCAGCGTTGAGGGCAACCAAGAGACCCAGTACTTC. Full variable domain (outside the CDR3, taken from reference TRBV29-1 and TRBJ2-5): SAVISQKPSRDICQRGTSLTIQCQVDSQVTMMFWYRQQPGQSLTLIATANQGSEATYESGFVIDKFPISRPNLTFSTLTVSNMSPEDSSIYLCSVEGNQETQYFGPGTRLLVL.

This chain joins TRBV6-1 and TRBJ2-3; 13 bases align to TRBD2. Per the germline V gene, CDR1 is MNHNS and CDR2 is SASEGT. The CDR3 is 16 residues long. V lost 6 bases to trimming and J lost 0 bases; unmatched junction nucleotides: 3. CDR3 coding DNA: TGTGCCAGCAGACTAGCGGGAGGGCCTAGCACAGATACGCAGTATTTT. It translates to CASRLAGGPSTDTQYF.

Remarks on this clonotype: The junction departs from germline at one end; a sequencing error may be responsible. The rearrangement uses TRBV11-2 and TRBJ2-7, with a weak D call TRBD1 (6 bases). This CDR3 spans 15 amino acids. CDR1 SGHAT and CDR2 FQNNGV come from the germline V gene. CDR3 in DNA: TGTGCCAGTAGCTTAGGGGGACGGGGTCCCTACGAGCAGTACTTC. Translating it yields CASSLGGRGPYEQYF.

This clonotype was counted only a few times. The rearrangement uses TRBV12-3 or TRBV12-4 and TRBJ2-5, with D perhaps given as TRBD1 or TRBD2 (5 bases each). The V end lost 7 bases, the J end lost 3 bases, and 15 bases lay between the germline ends. This CDR3 spans 14 amino acids. CDR3 protein: CASTLGAGKETQYF. Written as DNA, the CDR3 is TGTGCCAGCACCCTCGGGGCAGGGAAAGAGACCCAGTACTTC.

The chain is built from TRBV28 and TRBJ2-3, with a possible D match to TRBD2 (7 bases). The germline CDR1 and CDR2 sequences are MDHEN and SYDVKM. Between the trimmed V and J ends, which lost 3 bases and 1 base, there was a span of 14 bases. The CDR3 runs to 16 residues. For the CDR3, the DNA is TGTGCCAGCAGTTTGGCGGGGGCATTAGGCACAGATACGCAGTATTTT. This translates into CASSLAGALGTDTQYF.

This clonotype appeared a few times. The rearrangement uses TRBV6-6 and TRBJ2-3; 7 positions agree with TRBD1. J gave up 2 bases and V 2 bases, and 1 base lay outside the gene matches. Germline CDR1 MNHNY, CDR2 SVGAGI (reference sequence). This CDR3 is built from 14 residues. The CDR3 reads CASSYDRATDTQYF. The CDR3 DNA sequence: TGTGCCAGCAGTTACGACAGGGCCACAGATACGCAGTATTTT.

A word on this clonotype: A much larger clone lies a single base off, so this may be a read error. As the CDR3 is not closed by the conserved phenylalanine or tryptophan, this likely results from a read error. The chain uses TRBV5-4 and TRBJ2-3; TRBD2 matches at 8 bases. V lost 1 base to trimming and J lost 4 bases; unmatched junction nucleotides: 8. Germline loops: CDR1 SGHNT, CDR2 YYREEE (reference sequence). The CDR3 is 16 amino acids. CDR3 residues: CASSLWGSGNPDTQYS. CDR3 nucleotide sequence: TGTGCCAGCAGCTTGTGGGGTAGCGGGAACCCAGATACGCAGTATTCT.

On this clonotype itself: One base away lies a much larger clone, so this may be a sequencing read error. CDR3 region: CSAGGGLNYNGQFF. Written as DNA, the CDR3 is TGCAGCGCTGGGGGGGGACTGAACTACAATGGGCAGTTCTTC. The V call is TRBV29-1, the J call TRBJ2-1; TRBD2 matches 7 bases. Germline loops: CDR1 SQVTM, CDR2 ANQGSEA. The CDR3 sequence is 14 residues long.

The genes are TRBV20-1 and TRBJ1-3; D is uncertain. The CDR3 totals 14 residues. V was pared by 3 bases and J by 0 bases, with 9 bases between. In germline, CDR1 is DFQATT, CDR2 SNEGSKA (reference sequence). CDR3 residues: CSARQVLSGNTIYF. The CDR3 region has the DNA TGCAGTGCTAGGCAGGTTCTCTCTGGAAACACCATATATTTT.

In this sample, this clonotype turned up a few times. The chain combines TRBV6-6 with TRBJ2-1; 8 positions agree with TRBD2. Trimming at V came to 4 bases and at J to 8 bases, leaving 7 bases not matched to a gene. This CDR3 is 14 amino acids long. Germline V gives CDR1 MNHNY, CDR2 SVGAGI (reference sequence). CDR3 nucleotides: TGTGCCAGCAGTTCCGGGACTAGAGGGGATGAGCAGTTCTTC. Its translation: CASSSGTRGDEQFF.

This clonotype was detected a few times. The chain employs TRBV4-1 and TRBJ2-4; D might be TRBD1 or TRBD2, each matching 5 bases. Trimming shortened V by 2 bases and J by 9 bases, and 17 bases separated the two germline ends. The CDR3 extends over 15 amino acids. From germline, CDR1 is MGHRA and CDR2 YSYEKL. CDR3 sequence reads: CASSQNLLPGGIQYF. CDR3 nucleotides: TGCGCCAGCAGCCAAAACTTACTTCCTGGGGGCATTCAGTACTTC.

The chain is built from TRBV10-3 and TRBJ2-5; D is unresolved. The V and J ends lost 0 bases and 5 bases respectively, with 10 bases between them. CDR1 is ENHRY, CDR2 SYGVKD, per germline. The CDR3 has 14 amino acids. As DNA, the CDR3 is TGTGCCATCAGTGAGTCAGGCACACCCGAGACCCAGTACTTC. Protein sequence: CAISESGTPETQYF.

The chain links TRBV5-1 to TRBJ1-6; 8 bases align to TRBD1. V shed 0 bases and J 14 bases; nucleotides not matched to a gene: 1. The CDR3 covers 12 residues. CDR1 SGHRS and CDR2 YFSETQ come from the germline V gene. The CDR3 is CASSLDRGSLHF. CDR3 in DNA: TGCGCCAGCAGCTTGGACAGGGGGTCCCTCCACTTT.

This clonotype was seen more than once but under ten times. This rearrangement joins TRBV14 to TRBJ2-5; TRBD2 agrees at 7 bases. V lost 4 bases to trimming and J lost 2 bases; unmatched junction nucleotides: 10. The CDR3 has 16 residues. In germline, CDR1 is SGHDN, CDR2 FVKESK. In DNA, the CDR3 is TGTGCCAGCAGCCTGCCCTTGGCGGGAGAGCAAGAGACCCAGTACTTC. Protein product: CASSLPLAGEQETQYF.

The chain recombines TRBV5-1 with TRBJ2-3, with unresolved D. V lost 3 bases and J 3 bases, leaving 8 bases between the germline ends. The germline V gene encodes CDR1 SGHRS and CDR2 YFSETQ. This CDR3 contains 13 residues. CDR3 residues: CASSSLLTDTQYF. In DNA, the CDR3 is TGCGCCAGCAGCTCGTTATTGACAGATACGCAGTATTTT.

This clonotype has only one observation. An end of the junction differs from the germline gene, which may be a read error. The chain recombines TRBV11-2 with TRBJ2-1, with D perhaps TRBD2 (5 bases). This CDR3 is built from 13 residues. Germline V gene lookup returns CDR1 SGHAT and CDR2 FQNNGV. The CDR3 nucleotides read TGTCCCAGCACTCCCGGAGGCTACAATGAGCAGTTCTTC. It translates to CPSTPGGYNEQFF.

In the case of this clonotype: The junction shows a germline mismatch at one end, possibly a read error. The rearrangement joins TRBV11-2 to TRBJ2-2, with a tentative D call TRBD1 (6 bases). Per the germline V gene, CDR1 is SGHAT and CDR2 is FQNNGV. This CDR3 region has 16 residues. CDR3 sequence: CASSAPGQTYTGELFF. The CDR3 DNA sequence: TGTGCCAGCAGCGCCCCGGGACAAACATATACCGGAGAGCTGTTTTTT.

The chain is built from TRBV11-2 and TRBJ2-3; TRBD2 matches 7 bases. V was clipped by 4 bases and J by 0 bases; unmatched bases: 7. This CDR3 region has 16 residues. CDR1 is SGHAT, CDR2 FQNNGV, per germline. For the CDR3, the DNA is TGTGCCAGCAGCTGGGGGGGGAGTGCTAGCACAGATACGCAGTATTTT. Amino acids: CASSWGGSASTDTQYF.

This clonotype was seen a single time. This may arise from a read error, as a much more abundant clone is one base away. This chain uses TRBV11-2 with TRBJ2-2; TRBD1 matches 7 bases. CDR1 is SGHAT and CDR2 is FQNNGV in the germline V gene. The CDR3 is 16 amino acids. The CDR3 DNA reads as TGTGCCATCAGCCCGCGAGGGGGCCCGAACACCGGGGAGCTGTTTTTT. It codes for CAISPRGGPNTGELFF.